The 31 T cell receptor beta chains below were found in one sample sequenced in a study of tumor-infiltrating lymphocytes in primary liver carcinoma. TCR beta cDNA came from 400 to 500 ng total RNA, primed with a constant-region primer. Amplification in three nested multiplex PCR rounds with slightly modified ARM-PCR gave rise to TCR beta libraries. PCR rounds one and two used TRBV1-TRBV30 forward primers with a C-beta reverse primer for around 9 cycles each. Each CDR3 protein gets one entry after TCRdb re-called the multiplex PCR reads with MiXCR. Here the sample spans around 100,000 distinct CDR3 sequences, approximately 71% being singletons. Starting material for RNA and DNA co-extraction consisted of roughly 17-31 mg of unsorted bulk tissue. The sequencing sample was made of liver tumor tissue from sampling region 5. Subset described: tumor region T5, tumor centre. Every receptor here comes from a woman aged 55-69 years with primary liver carcinoma and hepatitis B virus infection.

This sequence joins TRBV19 and TRBJ1-5; maybe TRBD1 (6 bases). The CDR3 runs 16 residues. In germline, CDR1 is LNHDA, CDR2 SQIVND (reference sequence). Trimming removed 6 bases from V and 4 bases from J, with 19 bases in between. CDR3: CASSDRSKGVNQPQHF. CDR3 DNA: TGTGCCAGTAGCGACAGGAGCAAAGGAGTGAATCAGCCCCAGCATTTT.

A word on this clonotype: A much larger clonotype is one base distant, so this may be a read error. The rearrangement joins TRBV5-8 to TRBJ2-5; 14 positions match TRBD2. The germline CDR1 and CDR2 sequences are SGHTS and YDEGEE. V was pared by 0 bases and J by 5 bases, with 3 bases of the junction left unmatched. The CDR3 is 16 residues long. The CDR3 DNA sequence: TGTGCCAGCAGCTTGGGACTAGCGGGAGGGATGGAGACCCAGTACTTC. It codes for CASSLGLAGGMETQYF.

This clonotype was detected many times. V and J are TRBV4-2 and TRBJ2-5; 12 bases map to TRBD2. Trimming cost V 9 bases and J 2 bases; bases outside gene matches: 10. The germline V gene encodes CDR1 LGHNA and CDR2 YNFKEQ. The CDR3 loop spans 16 amino acids. The DNA for the CDR3 is TGTGCCAGTCAGGGACTAGCGGGCGAAGAGCAAGAGACCCAGTACTTC. Translated, it gives CASQGLAGEEQETQYF.

The chain has TRBV28 and TRBJ2-5; the match to TRBD1 covers 10 bases. The CDR3 runs 16 residues. Losses at the gene ends were 4 bases for V and 4 bases for J; bases not matched to a gene: 9. Germline V gene data show CDR1 as MDHEN and CDR2 as SYDVKM. Here the CDR3 DNA reads TGTGCCAGCAGTTCGCGGACAGGGGGACCACTAGAGACCCAGTACTTC. This codes for CASSSRTGGPLETQYF.

In regard to this clonotype: This sequence may be a read error, since a much larger clone differs from it by one base. V usage is TRBV6-1 and J usage is TRBJ2-7; no clear D. Germline values: CDR1 MNHNS, CDR2 SASEGT. The V end lost 10 bases, the J end lost 4 bases, and 17 bases lay between the germline ends. The CDR3 is made up of 13 amino acids. In DNA, the CDR3 is TGTGCCACCAGCCCTTTTGGGCTGTACGAGCAGTACTTC. Translated, it gives CATSPFGLYEQYF.

This clonotype was found many times. The chain is built from TRBV5-1 and TRBJ1-5, with TRBD1 matching 10 bases. V shed 4 bases, J shed 7 bases, and the junction held 11 bases outside the gene matches. The germline V gene encodes CDR1 SGHRS and CDR2 YFSETQ. CDR3 length: 16 residues. The CDR3 is CASSPGQGLGGQPQHF. CDR3 nucleotides: TGCGCCAGCAGCCCGGGACAGGGGCTAGGTGGGCAGCCCCAGCATTTT.

To note about this clonotype: A read error may explain this, as a much larger clone is one base away. The chain combines TRBV28 with TRBJ2-5; the D gene is possibly TRBD1 (5 bases). V gave up 7 bases and J gave up 5 bases, with 14 bases separating them. CDR3 length: 13 amino acids. CDR1 is MDHEN and CDR2 is SYDVKM in the germline V gene. The CDR3 coding sequence is TGTGCCAGCACCAAAGCAGGGATGGAGACCCAGTACTTC. Protein: CASTKAGMETQYF. The entire variable domain, with the rest obtained from reference TRBV28 and TRBJ2-5, is as follows: DVKVTQSSRYLVKRTGEKVFLECVQDMDHENMFWYRQDPGLGLRLIYFSYDVKMKEKGDIPEGYSVSREKKERFSLILESASTNQTSMYLCASTKAGMETQYFGPGTRLLVL.

This clonotype was counted many times. This rearrangement joins TRBV5-1 to TRBJ2-1; 13 bases agree with TRBD2. The CDR3 length is 15 residues. CDR1 and CDR2 (germline): SGHRS, YFSETQ. Trimming took 4 bases from V and 7 from J; bases not matched to a gene: 5. The CDR3 DNA follows: TGCGCCAGCAGCCCGGGGACTAGCGGGGATAATGAGCAGTTCTTC. It translates to CASSPGTSGDNEQFF.

This clonotype counts as large. The V gene is TRBV11-2, the J gene TRBJ2-3; TRBD1 matches at 8 bases. This CDR3 has 16 amino acids. J was trimmed by 4 bases and V by 4 bases; bases with no gene match: 10. CDR1 is SGHAT, CDR2 FQNNGV, per germline. For the CDR3, the DNA is TGTGCCAGCAGCTCAACCCGGTTACAGGGGGCAGATACGCAGTATTTT. This codes for CASSSTRLQGADTQYF.

Of note for this clonotype: Being one base from a much bigger clone, this may be a read error. J is TRBJ2-5 and V is TRBV12-3 or TRBV12-4; D is possibly TRBD1 or TRBD2 (7 bases each). The length of the CDR3 is 13 residues. CDR3 amino acids: CVSGDRTQETQYF. The DNA of the CDR3 is TGTGTCAGCGGGGACAGAACCCAAGAGACCCAGTACTTC.

The V gene is TRBV11-2, the J gene TRBJ2-4, with D uncertain. Germline values: CDR1 SGHAT, CDR2 FQNNGV. The V and J ends lost 9 bases and 6 bases respectively, with 18 bases between them. The CDR3 has 14 amino acids. CDR3 sequence: CASSNRVAGNIQYF. DNA for the CDR3: TGTGCCAGTAGCAACCGAGTAGCTGGAAACATTCAGTACTTC.

Comments on this clonotype: The final CDR3 position lacks the conserved phenylalanine or tryptophan, pointing to a likely read error. The gene calls are TRBV28 and TRBJ2-7; 7 bases agree with TRBD2. V lost 6 bases to trimming and J lost 3 bases; unmatched junction nucleotides: 11. CDR3 length: 15 residues. Germline loops: CDR1 MDHEN, CDR2 SYDVKM. DNA for the CDR3: TGTGCCAGCAGGTCCTGGGGAGCGGGAAGCTACGAGCAGTACTTA. It is translated as CASRSWGAGSYEQYL.

The chain is built from TRBV6-1 and TRBJ2-1, with TRBD2 matching over 7 bases. CDR3 size: 16 residues. Germline lookup yields CDR1 MNHNS and CDR2 SASEGT. CDR3 residues: CVCSDPSGRAYNEQFF. The DNA of the CDR3 is TGTGTCTGTTCAGACCCTAGCGGCAGAGCCTACAATGAGCAGTTCTTC.

Points on this clonotype: At one end the junction does not follow the germline gene, possibly because of a read error. The gene calls are TRBV11-3 and TRBJ2-3, with 8 bases lining up with TRBD1. The CDR3 spans 16 residues. Germline V lookup: CDR1 SGHNT, CDR2 YENEEA. The CDR3 here is CASSLNNRGNADTQYF. The CDR3 coding sequence is TGTGCCAGCAGCCTAAACAACAGGGGGAATGCAGATACCCAGTATTTT. Full variable domain (outside the CDR3, taken from reference TRBV11-3 and TRBJ2-3): EAGVVQSPRYKIIEKKQPVAFWCNPISGHNTLYWYLQNLGQGPELLIRYENEEAVDDSQLPKDRFSAERLKGVDSTLKIQPAELGDSAVYLCASSLNNRGNADTQYFGPGTRLTVL.

This clonotype was recorded only once. One junction end does not reproduce the germline sequence, and a read error may be involved. The chain is built from TRBV11-2 and TRBJ1-2, with D maybe TRBD1 (5 bases). The CDR3 totals 13 residues. CDR1 and CDR2 (germline): SGHAT, FQNNGV. The CDR3 DNA follows: TGTGCCAGCAGCTTGCTGCGGGGCCATGGCTACGCCTTC. It is translated as CASSLLRGHGYAF.

A word on this clonotype: Mismatch with germline at one junction end may stem from a read error. The chain uses TRBV11-2 and TRBJ1-2; D unresolved. Germline CDR1 and CDR2: SGHAT and FQNNGV. This CDR3 has 14 amino acids. The CDR3 coding sequence is TGTACCAGCAGCACGGTGGGCATAATCTATGGCTACACCTTC. The encoded protein is CTSSTVGIIYGYTF.

This clonotype came up a few times. CDR3: CASNSSGLAVYYEQYF. The CDR3 DNA is TGTGCCAGCAACTCGTCGGGACTAGCAGTTTACTACGAGCAGTACTTC. The V call is TRBV7-8, the J call TRBJ2-7; 9 nucleotides agree with TRBD2. Germline CDR1 reads SGHVS; CDR2 reads FQNEAQ. This CDR3 has 16 residues. With 7 bases clipped from V and 3 bases from J, the junction kept 13 bases outside the gene matches. Complete variable domain (other parts from reference TRBV7-8 and TRBJ2-7): GAGVSQSPRYKVAKRGQDVALRCDPISGHVSLFWYQQALGQGPEFLTYFQNEAQLDKSGLPSDRFFAERPEGSVSTLKIQRTQQEDSAVYLCASNSSGLAVYYEQYFGPGTRLTVT.

About this clonotype: As the CDR3 is not closed by the conserved phenylalanine or tryptophan, this likely results from a read error. The CDR3 sequence is CASTKGTSGNEQFL. The CDR3 DNA reads as TGTGCTAGCACCAAAGGCACTAGCGGGAATGAGCAGTTCCTC. The rearrangement uses TRBV4-2 and TRBJ2-1, with 9 bases identical to TRBD2. This CDR3 contains 14 residues. The germline CDR1 and CDR2 sequences are LGHNA and YNFKEQ.

The sample holds one count of this clonotype. One end of the junction varies from germline; a read error may be responsible. The chain joins TRBV6-6 to TRBJ2-5; no definite D call. CDR3 length equals 15 residues. Germline V gene lookup returns CDR1 MNHNY and CDR2 SVGAGI (reference sequence). CDR3 protein: CASCYSRLDQETQYF. The CDR3 bases are TGTGCCAGCTGTTACTCGAGGCTAGATCAAGAGACCCAGTACTTC.

The chain has TRBV11-2 and TRBJ2-6, with D possibly matching TRBD1 (5 bases). The CDR3 runs to 15 residues. Per germline, CDR1 SGHAT and CDR2 FQNNGV. The V and J ends lost 5 bases and 13 bases respectively, with 21 bases between them. The CDR3 DNA reads as TGTGCCAGCAGCCACAGGCACTCTGGGGCTAAGGTCCTGACTTTC. Protein sequence: CASSHRHSGAKVLTF.

The rearrangement joins TRBV29-1 to TRBJ2-7; D not certain. CDR1 is SQVTM, CDR2 ANQGSEA, per germline. Between the trimmed V and J ends, which lost 6 bases and 0 bases, there was a span of 9 bases. The CDR3 is made up of 12 amino acids. CDR3 coding DNA: TGCAGCGTCTCCTCAGACTCCTACGAGCAGTACTTC. This sequence encodes CSVSSDSYEQYF.

The rearrangement uses TRBV28 and TRBJ1-1; 10 bases line up with TRBD1. This CDR3 comprises 18 residues. Germline trimming cut 6 bases from V and 3 bases from J; bases unmatched to any gene: 16. Germline values: CDR1 MDHEN, CDR2 SYDVKM. The CDR3 sequence: CASSPWEDRGMGDTEAFF. CDR3 nucleotide sequence: TGTGCCAGCAGCCCCTGGGAGGACAGGGGGATGGGGGACACTGAAGCTTTCTTT.

This chain uses TRBV12-3 or TRBV12-4 with TRBJ1-1; 10 positions match TRBD1. J gave up 12 bases and V 1 base, and 5 bases lay outside the gene matches. CDR3 length equals 13 residues. This CDR3 is CASSLGQGALTFF. CDR3 DNA sequence: TGTGCCAGCAGTTTAGGACAGGGGGCGTTGACTTTCTTT.

This chain links TRBV28 with TRBJ1-1; 7 nucleotides agree with TRBD1. V was pared by 6 bases and J by 3 bases, with 19 bases of the junction left unmatched. CDR1 MDHEN and CDR2 SYDVKM come from the germline V gene. CDR3 length equals 18 residues. This chain's CDR3 is CASSPWEDRRMGDTEAFF. CDR3 in DNA: TGTGCCAGCAGCCCCTGGGAGGACAGGAGGATGGGGGACACTGAAGCTTTCTTT. The full variable domain, rest sourced from reference TRBV28 and TRBJ1-1, is DVKVTQSSRYLVKRTGEKVFLECVQDMDHENMFWYRQDPGLGLRLIYFSYDVKMKEKGDIPEGYSVSREKKERFSLILESASTNQTSMYLCASSPWEDRRMGDTEAFFGQGTRLTVV.

Worth noting for this clonotype: A much larger clone lies a single base off, so this may be a read error. The chain is built from TRBV5-6 and TRBJ2-1; 12 nucleotides agree with TRBD2. Germline CDR1 SGHDT, CDR2 YYEEEE. This CDR3 spans 17 amino acids. The CDR3 DNA follows: TGTGCCAGCAGGTTGGTCCGACTAGCGGGAGCTTACAATGAGCAGTTCTTC. It translates to CASRLVRLAGAYNEQFF.

Note on this clonotype: This may arise from a read error, as a much more abundant clone is one base away. J is TRBJ1-4 and V is TRBV6-5; no clear D gene. From germline, CDR1 is MNHEY and CDR2 SVGAGI. CDR3 length equals 15 residues. The CDR3 sequence is CASSYNPQTNEKLVF. CDR3 in DNA: TGTGCCAGCAGTTACAACCCGCAGACTAATGAAAAACTGGTTTTT.

Concerning this clonotype: Given a much more abundant clone one base away, this may be a read error. The gene calls are TRBV28 and TRBJ1-1; weak D call: TRBD1 (5 bases). The CDR3 loop spans 12 amino acids. Germline CDR1 and CDR2: MDHEN and SYDVKM. The CDR3 DNA reads as TGTTCCAGCAGTTTATCGGGCAGGGTTGCTTTCTTT. This encodes CSSSLSGRVAFF.

For this clonotype: Its ends do not fully match the called genes, so a read error is possible. This rearrangement joins TRBV11-2 to TRBJ1-2; D uncertain. CDR1 is SGHAT and CDR2 is FQNNGV in the germline V gene. The CDR3 sequence is 15 residues long. The chain's CDR3 is CASSLAIHGDGGYTF. The CDR3 DNA sequence: TGTGCCAGCAGCTTAGCAATACACGGAGATGGTGGCTACACCTTT. Supplemented by reference TRBV11-2 and TRBJ1-2, the full variable domain reads EAGVAQSPRYKIIEKRQSVAFWCNPISGHATLYWYQQILGQGPKLLIQFQNNGVVDDSQLPKDRFSAERLKGVDSTLKIQPAKLEDSAVYLCASSLAIHGDGGYTFGSGTRLTVV.

V usage is TRBV12-3 or TRBV12-4 and J usage is TRBJ1-1; no definite D call. Trimming shortened V by 9 bases and J by 7 bases, and 12 bases separated the two germline ends. The CDR3 consists of 11 residues. CDR3 sequence (DNA): TGTGCCAGTACCAATAGAGGTGAAGCTTTCTTT. Protein product: CASTNRGEAFF.

This clonotype is medium-sized in the sample. The rearrangement uses TRBV11-3 and TRBJ2-7, with D perhaps assigned TRBD1 or TRBD2 (5 bases each). V shed 5 bases and J shed 6 bases, with 17 bases lying between them. Germline-derived CDR1 and CDR2 are SGHNT and YENEEA. CDR3 size: 14 residues. CDR3 coding DNA: TGTGCCAGCAGCGGGGGAAGGTCTAGTCGCGAGCAGTACTTC. Translated: CASSGGRSSREQYF.

In the case of this clonotype: No conserved phenylalanine or tryptophan ends this CDR3, so it is likely a read error. In DNA form, the CDR3 reads TGCGCCAGCACCGAAGGGACTCTCTTAGCCAAAAACATTCAGTACCTC. Encoded protein: CASTEGTLLAKNIQYL. The rearrangement links TRBV6-1 to TRBJ2-4, with TRBD2 as a possible D gene (6 bases). Germline CDR1 is MNHNS and CDR2 is SASEGT. CDR3 length: 16 amino acids.